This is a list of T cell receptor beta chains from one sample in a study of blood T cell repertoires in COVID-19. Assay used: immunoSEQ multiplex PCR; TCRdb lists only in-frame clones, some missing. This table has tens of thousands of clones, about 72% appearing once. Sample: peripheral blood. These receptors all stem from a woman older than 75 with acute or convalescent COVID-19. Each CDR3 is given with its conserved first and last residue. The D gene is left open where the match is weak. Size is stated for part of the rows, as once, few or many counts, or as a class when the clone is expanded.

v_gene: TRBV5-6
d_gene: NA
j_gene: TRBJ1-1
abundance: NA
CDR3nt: TGTGCCAGCAGCTTGGGTCCAGGAACCACTGAAGCTTTCTTT
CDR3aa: CASSLGPGTTEAFF

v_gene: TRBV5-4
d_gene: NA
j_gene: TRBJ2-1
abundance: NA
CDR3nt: TGTGCCAGCAGCCCGGGCCCGCGGGACGGCCCCTACAATGAGCAGTTCTTC
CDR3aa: CASSPGPRDGPYNEQFF

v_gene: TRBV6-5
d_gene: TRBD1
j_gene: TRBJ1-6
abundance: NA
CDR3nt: TGTGCCAGCAGCCCCGACAGGGATTCACCCCTCCACTTT
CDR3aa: CASSPDRDSPLHF

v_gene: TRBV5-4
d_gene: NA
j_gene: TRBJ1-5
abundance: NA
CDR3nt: TGTGCCAGCAGCAGGGAGTCAGGCCAGCCCCAGCATTTT
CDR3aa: CASSRESGQPQHF

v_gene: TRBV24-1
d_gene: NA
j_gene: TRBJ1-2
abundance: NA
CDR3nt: TGTGCCACCAGTGATGGGAGTGGATATAACTATGGCTACACCTTC
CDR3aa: CATSDGSGYNYGYTF

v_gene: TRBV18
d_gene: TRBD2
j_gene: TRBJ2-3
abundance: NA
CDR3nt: TGTGCCAGCTCCCTAGCGGTCGGCACAGATACGCAGTATTTT
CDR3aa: CASSLAVGTDTQYF

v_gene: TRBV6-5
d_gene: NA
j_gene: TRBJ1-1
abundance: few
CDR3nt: TGTGCCAGCCGTTACGGGGGGATGAACACTGAAGCTTTCTTT
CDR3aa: CASRYGGMNTEAFF

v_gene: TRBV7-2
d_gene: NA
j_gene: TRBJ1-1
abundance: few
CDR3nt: TGTGCCAGCAGGGGGCGCGGCACTGAAGCTTTCTTT
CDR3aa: CASRGRGTEAFF

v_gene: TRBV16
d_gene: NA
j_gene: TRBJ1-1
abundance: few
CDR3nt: TGTGCCAGCAGCCCAATACCAGGGGAGGGCACTGAAGCTTTCTTT
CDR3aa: CASSPIPGEGTEAFF

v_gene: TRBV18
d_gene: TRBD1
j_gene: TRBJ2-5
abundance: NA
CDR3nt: TGTGCCAGCTCACGAGGGACAGGTGGGACCCAAGAGACCCAGTACTTC
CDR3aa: CASSRGTGGTQETQYF

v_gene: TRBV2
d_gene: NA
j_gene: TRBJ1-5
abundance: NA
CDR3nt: TGTGCCAGCAGGCGCCTGGGATCGGGAGATCAGCCCCAGCATTTT
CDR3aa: CASRRLGSGDQPQHF

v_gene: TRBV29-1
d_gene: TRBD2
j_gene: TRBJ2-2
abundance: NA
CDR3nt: TGCAGCGTTAGTAGCGGGGGGAACACCGGGGAGCTGTTTTTT
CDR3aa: CSVSSGGNTGELFF

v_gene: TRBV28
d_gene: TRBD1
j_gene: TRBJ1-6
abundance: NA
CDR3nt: TGTGCCACCGGTAACCCCAGGGGGAATTCACCCCTCCACTTT
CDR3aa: CATGNPRGNSPLHF

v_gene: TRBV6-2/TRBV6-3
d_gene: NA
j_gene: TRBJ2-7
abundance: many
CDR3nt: TGTGCCAGCAGTTATCCCAACTACGAGCAGTACTTC
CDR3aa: CASSYPNYEQYF

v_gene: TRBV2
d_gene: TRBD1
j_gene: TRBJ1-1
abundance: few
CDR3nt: TGTGCCAGCAGTAGACAGGGGGCTGATGAAGCTTTCTTT
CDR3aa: CASSRQGADEAFF

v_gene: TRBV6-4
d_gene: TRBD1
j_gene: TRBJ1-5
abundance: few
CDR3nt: TGTGCCAGCAGCGTGACGGATGTGGACAGGGAGGATCAGCCCCAGCATTTT
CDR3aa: CASSVTDVDREDQPQHF

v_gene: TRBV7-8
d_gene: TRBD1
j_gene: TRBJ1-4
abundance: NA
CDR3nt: TGTGCCAGCAGCATCGACAGGGGGCCGGAAGAAAAACTGTTTTTT
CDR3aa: CASSIDRGPEEKLFF

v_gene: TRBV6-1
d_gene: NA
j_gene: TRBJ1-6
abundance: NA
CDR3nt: TGTGCCAGCAGTGAAGGGGGCATCAGGTCACCCCTCCACTTT
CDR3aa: CASSEGGIRSPLHF

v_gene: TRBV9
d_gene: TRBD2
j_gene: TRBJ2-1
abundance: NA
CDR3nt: TGTGCCAGCAGCGTGTCTGTCGGGGGGGACAATGAGCAGTTCTTC
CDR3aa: CASSVSVGGDNEQFF

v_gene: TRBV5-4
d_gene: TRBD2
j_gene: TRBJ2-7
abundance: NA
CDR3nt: TGTGCCAGCAGCCAATCGTTAGCGGGAGGGCCGGGAGAGCAGTACTTC
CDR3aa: CASSQSLAGGPGEQYF

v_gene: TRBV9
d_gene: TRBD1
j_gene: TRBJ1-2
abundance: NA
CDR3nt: TGTGCCAGCAGCCCTCGTGACAGGGGGAACTATGGCTACACCTTC
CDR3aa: CASSPRDRGNYGYTF

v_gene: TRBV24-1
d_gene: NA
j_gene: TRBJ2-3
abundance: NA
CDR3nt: TGTGCCACCAGTGATTTTGGAGGAGACGCCACAGATACGCAGTATTTT
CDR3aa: CATSDFGGDATDTQYF

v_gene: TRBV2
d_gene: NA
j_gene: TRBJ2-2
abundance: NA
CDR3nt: TGTGCCAGCAGTGAAGCCCTAGACACCGGGGAGCTGTTTTTT
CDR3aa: CASSEALDTGELFF

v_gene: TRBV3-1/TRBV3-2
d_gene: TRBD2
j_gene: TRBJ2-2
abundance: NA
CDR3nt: TGTGCCAGCAGCCAAGATCTGACTAGCGGGGGGTACACCGGGGAGCTGTTTTTT
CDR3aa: CASSQDLTSGGYTGELFF

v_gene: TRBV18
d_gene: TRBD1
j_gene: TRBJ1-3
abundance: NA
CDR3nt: TGTGCCAGCTCACTCTTTCTCCCCGACAGGGGGAAAACAAGGGAATCGGGAAACACCATATATTTT
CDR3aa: CASSLFLPDRGKTRESGNTIYF

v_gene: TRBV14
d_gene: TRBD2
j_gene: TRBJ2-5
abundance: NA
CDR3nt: TGTGCCAGCAGCCAAGATCTAGCGGGGTTCCAAGAGACCCAGTACTTC
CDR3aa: CASSQDLAGFQETQYF

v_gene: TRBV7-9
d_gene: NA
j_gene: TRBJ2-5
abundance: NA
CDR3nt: TGTGCCAGCAGCTTAACTAAGGAGACCCAGTACTTC
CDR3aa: CASSLTKETQYF

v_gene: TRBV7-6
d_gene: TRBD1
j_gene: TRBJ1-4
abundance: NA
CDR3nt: TGTGCCAGCAGCTTAGAGACAGGGATTAATGAAAAACTGTTTTTT
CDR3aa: CASSLETGINEKLFF

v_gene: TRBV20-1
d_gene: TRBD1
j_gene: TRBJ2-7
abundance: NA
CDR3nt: TGCAGTGCTAGTATAGGGGGCCCCACCTCCTACGAGCAGTACTTC
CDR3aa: CSASIGGPTSYEQYF

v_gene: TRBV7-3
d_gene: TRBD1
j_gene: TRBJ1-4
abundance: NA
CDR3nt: TGTGCCAGCAGCCGGACAGGGGGAACTAATGAAAAACTGTTTTTT
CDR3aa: CASSRTGGTNEKLFF

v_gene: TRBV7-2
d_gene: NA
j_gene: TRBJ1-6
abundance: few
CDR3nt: TGTGCCAGCAGCTTAGCATCCGCTCCGGCCCTCCACTTT
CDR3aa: CASSLASAPALHF

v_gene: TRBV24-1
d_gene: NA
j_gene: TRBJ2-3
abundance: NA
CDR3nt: TGTGCCACCAGTGATTACTCCTCAGATACGCAGTATTTT
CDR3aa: CATSDYSSDTQYF

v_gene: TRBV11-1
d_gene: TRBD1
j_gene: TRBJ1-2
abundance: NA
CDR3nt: TGTGCCAGCAGCTTGGACAGGGGGAAGGATGGCTACACCTTC
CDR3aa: CASSLDRGKDGYTF

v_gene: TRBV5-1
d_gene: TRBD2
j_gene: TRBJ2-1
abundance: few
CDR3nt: TGCGCCAGCAGCTGGACACCGGGACTAGCCGCGAATGAGCAGTTCTTC
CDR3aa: CASSWTPGLAANEQFF

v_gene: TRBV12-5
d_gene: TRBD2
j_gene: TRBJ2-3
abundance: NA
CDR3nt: TGTGCTAGTGGTCCGGGACTAGAAACAGATACGCAGTATTTT
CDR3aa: CASGPGLETDTQYF

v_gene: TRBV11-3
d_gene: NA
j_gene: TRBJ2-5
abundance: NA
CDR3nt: TGTGCCAGCAGCGCGGCAGGGGAGGGGGAGACCCAGTACTTC
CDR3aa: CASSAAGEGETQYF

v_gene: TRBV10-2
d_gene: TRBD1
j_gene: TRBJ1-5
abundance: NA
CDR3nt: TGCGCCACCTTTCTGGCCCGGGGACAGGGTAGCAATCAGCCCCAGCATTTT
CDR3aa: CATFLARGQGSNQPQHF

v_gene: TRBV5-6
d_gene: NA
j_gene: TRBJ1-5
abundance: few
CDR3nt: TGTGCCAGCAGCTTGAGGGGCAGTTCTCAGCCCCAGCATTTT
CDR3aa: CASSLRGSSQPQHF

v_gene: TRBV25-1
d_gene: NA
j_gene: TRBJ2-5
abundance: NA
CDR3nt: TGTGCCAGCAGTGATCCCCGGGAGGGGGCTGTGGAGACCCAGTACTTC
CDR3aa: CASSDPREGAVETQYF

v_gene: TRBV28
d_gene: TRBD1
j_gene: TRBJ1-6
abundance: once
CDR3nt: TGTGCCAGCAGTTTAACCCGATACAGGGGGAGGGGGGATTCACCCCTCCACTTT
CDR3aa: CASSLTRYRGRGDSPLHF

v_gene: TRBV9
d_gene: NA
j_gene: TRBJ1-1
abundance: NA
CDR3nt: TGTGCCAGCAGCCGGCAGGGTGGGAACACTGAAGCTTTCTTT
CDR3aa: CASSRQGGNTEAFF

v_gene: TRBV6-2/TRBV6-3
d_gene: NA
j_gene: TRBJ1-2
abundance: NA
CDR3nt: TGTGCCAGCAGTTACGTGGCAGGCTATGGCTACACCTTC
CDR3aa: CASSYVAGYGYTF

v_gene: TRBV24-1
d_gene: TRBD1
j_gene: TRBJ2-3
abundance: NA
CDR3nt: TGTGCCACCAGTGACCAATCTGAGACAGGGAATCAAGATACGCAGTATTTT
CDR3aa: CATSDQSETGNQDTQYF

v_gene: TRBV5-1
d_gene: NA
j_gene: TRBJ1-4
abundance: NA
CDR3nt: TGCGCCAGCAGCCAACTACCGAACGGTGAAAAACTGTTTTTT
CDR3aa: CASSQLPNGEKLFF

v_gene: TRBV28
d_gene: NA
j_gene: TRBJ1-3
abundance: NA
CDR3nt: TGTGCCAGCTCATCGGTTGGAAACACCATATATTTT
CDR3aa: CASSSVGNTIYF